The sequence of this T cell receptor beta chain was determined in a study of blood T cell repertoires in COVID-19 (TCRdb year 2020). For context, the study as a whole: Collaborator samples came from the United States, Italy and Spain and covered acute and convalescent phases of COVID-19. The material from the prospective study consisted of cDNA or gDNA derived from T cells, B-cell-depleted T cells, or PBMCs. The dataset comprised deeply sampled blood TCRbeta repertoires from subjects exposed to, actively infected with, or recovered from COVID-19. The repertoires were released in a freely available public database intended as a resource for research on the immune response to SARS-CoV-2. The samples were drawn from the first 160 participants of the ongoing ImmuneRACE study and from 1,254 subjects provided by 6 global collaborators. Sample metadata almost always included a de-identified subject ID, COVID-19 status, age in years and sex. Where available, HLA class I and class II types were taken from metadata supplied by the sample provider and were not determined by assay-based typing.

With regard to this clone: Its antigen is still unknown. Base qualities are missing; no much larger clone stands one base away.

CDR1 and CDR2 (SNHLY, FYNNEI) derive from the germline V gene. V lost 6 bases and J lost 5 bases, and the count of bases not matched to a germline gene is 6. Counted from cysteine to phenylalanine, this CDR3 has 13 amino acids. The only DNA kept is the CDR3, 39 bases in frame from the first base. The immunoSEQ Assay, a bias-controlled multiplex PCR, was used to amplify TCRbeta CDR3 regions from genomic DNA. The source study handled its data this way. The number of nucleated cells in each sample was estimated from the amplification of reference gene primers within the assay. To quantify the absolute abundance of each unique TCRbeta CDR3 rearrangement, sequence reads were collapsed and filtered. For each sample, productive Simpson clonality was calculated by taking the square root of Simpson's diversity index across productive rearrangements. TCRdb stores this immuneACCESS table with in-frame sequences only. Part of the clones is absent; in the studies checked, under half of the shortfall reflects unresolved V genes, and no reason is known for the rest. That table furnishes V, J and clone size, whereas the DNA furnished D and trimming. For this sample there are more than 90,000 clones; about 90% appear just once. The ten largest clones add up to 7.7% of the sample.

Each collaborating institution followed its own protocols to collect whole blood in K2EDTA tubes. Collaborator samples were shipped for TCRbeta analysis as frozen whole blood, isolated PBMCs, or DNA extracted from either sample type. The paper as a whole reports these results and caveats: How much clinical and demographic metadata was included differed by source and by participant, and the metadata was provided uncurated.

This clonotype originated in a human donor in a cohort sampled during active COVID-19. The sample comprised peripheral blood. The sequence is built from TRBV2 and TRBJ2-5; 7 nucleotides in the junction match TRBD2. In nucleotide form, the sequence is TGTGCCAGCAGAGCGACTAGCTCGGAGACCCAGTACTTC. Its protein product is CASRATSSETQYF.